The clone carrying this T cell receptor (beta chain) came up many times. The antigen is not known. This record comes from a study of CD8+CD57+ T cells in acquired aplastic anemia. Study context: Sorted CD4+ and CD8+ cell DNA averaged around 3 ug. Whole-study results and caveats: Patients shared around 31 CD8+ CDR3 sequences with controls. Patients and healthy controls showed no significant CD8+ Simpson's diversity difference.

For CDR3 and TCR beta VDJ profiling, genomic DNA was the template used. TCRdb analysed the reads with MiXCR anew, one entry per CDR3 protein. The sample lists around 220,000 distinct CDR3 sequences, roughly 50% seen once, with about 20% in the top ten. Patients sequenced had flow cytometry evidence of CD8+CD57+ cell expansion. The diagnosis in all patients was severe acquired aplastic anemia. This CDR3 region has 15 residues. V lost 0 bases and J lost 8; bases outside the gene matches: 8. Germline V lookup: CDR1 SGHRS, CDR2 YFSETQ. The chain couples TRBV5-1 to TRBJ2-3; 8 bases line up with TRBD1. The receptor's source is a human donor with aplastic anemia. The sequenced material came from sorted CD4+, CD8+, or CD8+CD57+ T cells (not recorded which) from PBMCs. The chain's CDR3 is CASSLDGQGGGTQYF. The DNA for the CDR3 is TGCGCCAGCAGCTTGGACGGACAGGGAGGTGGTACGCAGTATTTT.